This section outlines one T cell receptor beta chain sequence together with its context. Template: tumor biopsy or peripheral blood genomic DNA, roughly 550-6,500 ng per sample. This sample stems from a study of T cells in tumors after PD-1 blockade. Study in general: Each patient got pembrolizumab 200 mg every 3 weeks or cemiplimab 350 mg every 2 weeks.

Using immunoSEQ multiplex PCR, the repertoire was profiled, and TCRdb retains in-frame clones only, with some absent. The sample comprises tens of thousands of clones, roughly 73% of which are singletons, and 26% rests with the top ten. This CDR3 contains 16 residues. CDR1 is MNHEY and CDR2 is SVGEGT in the germline V gene. V was pared by 6 bases and J by 3 bases, with 17 bases between. The input for sequencing was PBMCs, taken before anti-PD-1 treatment. This receptor was obtained from a human donor with basal cell carcinoma. This chain uses TRBV6-2 or TRBV6-3 with TRBJ2-2; possible D gene TRBD1, 5 bases. CDR3 sequence: CASSSRQTADTGELFF. DNA of the CDR3: TGTGCCAGCAGCTCGAGACAGACCGCGGACACCGGGGAGCTGTTTTTT.